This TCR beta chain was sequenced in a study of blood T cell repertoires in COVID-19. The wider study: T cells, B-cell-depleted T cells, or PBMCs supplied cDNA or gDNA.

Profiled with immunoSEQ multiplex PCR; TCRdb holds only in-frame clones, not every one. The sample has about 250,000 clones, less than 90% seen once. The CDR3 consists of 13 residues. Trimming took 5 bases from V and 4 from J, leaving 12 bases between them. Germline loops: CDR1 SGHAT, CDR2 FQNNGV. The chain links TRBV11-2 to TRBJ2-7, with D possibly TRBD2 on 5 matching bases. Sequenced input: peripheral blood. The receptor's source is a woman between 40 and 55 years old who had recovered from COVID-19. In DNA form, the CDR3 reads TGTGCCAGCAGCCTCCGGGGAGTTTACGAGCAGTACTTC. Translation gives CASSLRGVYEQYF.